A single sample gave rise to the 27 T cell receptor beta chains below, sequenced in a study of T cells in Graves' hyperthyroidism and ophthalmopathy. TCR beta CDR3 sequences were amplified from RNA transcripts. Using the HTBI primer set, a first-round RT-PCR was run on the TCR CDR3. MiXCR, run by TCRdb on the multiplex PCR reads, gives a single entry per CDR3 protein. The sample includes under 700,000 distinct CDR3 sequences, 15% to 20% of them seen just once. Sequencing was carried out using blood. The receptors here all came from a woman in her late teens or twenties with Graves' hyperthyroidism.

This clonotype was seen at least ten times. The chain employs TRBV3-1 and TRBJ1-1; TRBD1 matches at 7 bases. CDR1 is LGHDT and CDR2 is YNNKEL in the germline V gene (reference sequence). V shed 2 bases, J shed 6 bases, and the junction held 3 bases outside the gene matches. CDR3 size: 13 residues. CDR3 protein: CASSQQGGAEAFF. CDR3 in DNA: TGTGCCAGCAGCCAACAGGGGGGGGCTGAAGCTTTCTTT.

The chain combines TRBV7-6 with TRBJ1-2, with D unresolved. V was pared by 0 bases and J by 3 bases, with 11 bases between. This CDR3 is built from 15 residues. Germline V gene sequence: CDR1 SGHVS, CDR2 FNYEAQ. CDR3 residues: CASSLAPGEYYGYTF. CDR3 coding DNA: TGTGCCAGCAGCTTAGCGCCCGGGGAGTACTATGGCTACACCTTC.

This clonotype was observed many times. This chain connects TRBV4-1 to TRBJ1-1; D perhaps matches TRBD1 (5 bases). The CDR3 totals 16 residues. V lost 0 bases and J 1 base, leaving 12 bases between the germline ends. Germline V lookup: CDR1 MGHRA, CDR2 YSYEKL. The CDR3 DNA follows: TGCGCCAGCAGCCAAGATCTTGTGGGGCGGAACACTGAAGCTTTCTTT. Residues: CASSQDLVGRNTEAFF.

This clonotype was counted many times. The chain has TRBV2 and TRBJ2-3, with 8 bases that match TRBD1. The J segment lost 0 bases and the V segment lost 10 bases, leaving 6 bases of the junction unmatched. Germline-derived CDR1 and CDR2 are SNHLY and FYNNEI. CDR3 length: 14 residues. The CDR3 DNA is TGTGCCACGAGACAGGGGTTTAGCACAGATACGCAGTATTTT. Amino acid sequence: CATRQGFSTDTQYF.

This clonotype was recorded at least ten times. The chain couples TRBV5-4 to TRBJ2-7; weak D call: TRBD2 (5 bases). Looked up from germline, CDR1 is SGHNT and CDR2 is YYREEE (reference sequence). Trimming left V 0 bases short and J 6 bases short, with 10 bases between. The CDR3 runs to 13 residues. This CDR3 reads CASSLVGESEQYF. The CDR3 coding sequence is TGTGCCAGCAGCTTGGTCGGGGAATCCGAGCAGTACTTC.

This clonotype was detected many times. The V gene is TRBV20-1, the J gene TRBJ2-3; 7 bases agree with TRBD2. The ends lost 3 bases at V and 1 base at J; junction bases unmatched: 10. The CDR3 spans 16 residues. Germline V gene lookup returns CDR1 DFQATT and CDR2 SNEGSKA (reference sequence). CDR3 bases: TGCAGTGCTAGGGGCACTAGCGTTGTCGGCACAGATACGCAGTATTTT. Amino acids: CSARGTSVVGTDTQYF.

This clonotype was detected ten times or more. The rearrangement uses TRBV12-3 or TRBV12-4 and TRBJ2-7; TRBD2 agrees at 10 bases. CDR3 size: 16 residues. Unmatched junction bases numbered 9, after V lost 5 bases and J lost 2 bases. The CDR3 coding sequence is TGTGCCAGCAGTCCTAGCGGGGGCAACCGGGCCTACGAGCAGTACTTC. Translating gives CASSPSGGNRAYEQYF.

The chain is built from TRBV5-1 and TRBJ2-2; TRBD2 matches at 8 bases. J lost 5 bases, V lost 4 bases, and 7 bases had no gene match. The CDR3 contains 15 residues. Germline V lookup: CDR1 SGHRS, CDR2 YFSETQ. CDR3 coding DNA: TGCGCCAGCAGCGCGGGACTAGGGGGTACCGGGGAGCTGTTTTTT. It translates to CASSAGLGGTGELFF.

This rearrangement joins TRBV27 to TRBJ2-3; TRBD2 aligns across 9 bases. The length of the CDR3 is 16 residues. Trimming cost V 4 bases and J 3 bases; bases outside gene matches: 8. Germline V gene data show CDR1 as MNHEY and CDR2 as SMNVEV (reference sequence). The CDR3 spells CASSSAGSGGTDTQYF. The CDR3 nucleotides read TGTGCCAGCAGTTCCGCCGGTAGCGGGGGAACAGATACGCAGTATTTT.

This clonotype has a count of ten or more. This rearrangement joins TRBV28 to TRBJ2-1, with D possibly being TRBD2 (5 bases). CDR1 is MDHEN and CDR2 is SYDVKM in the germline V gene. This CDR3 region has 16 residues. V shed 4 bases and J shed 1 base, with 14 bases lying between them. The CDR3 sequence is CASSSLLAGSYNEQFF. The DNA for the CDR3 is TGTGCCAGCAGTTCCCTCTTGGCGGGTTCCTACAATGAGCAGTTCTTC.

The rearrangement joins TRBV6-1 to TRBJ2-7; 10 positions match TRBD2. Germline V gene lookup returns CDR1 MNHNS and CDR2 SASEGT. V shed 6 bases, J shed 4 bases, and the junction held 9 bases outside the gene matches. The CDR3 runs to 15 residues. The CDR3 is CASRISGRAGYEQYF. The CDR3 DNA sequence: TGTGCCAGCAGGATAAGCGGGAGGGCCGGGTACGAGCAGTACTTC.

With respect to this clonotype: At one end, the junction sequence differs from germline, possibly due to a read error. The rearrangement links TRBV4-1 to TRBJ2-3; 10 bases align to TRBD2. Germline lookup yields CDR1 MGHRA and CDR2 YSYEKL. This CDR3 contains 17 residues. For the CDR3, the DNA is TGCGCCAGCAGCCAAGATCCAGCGGGGGGGACCACAAATACGCAGTATTTT. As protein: CASSQDPAGGTTNTQYF.

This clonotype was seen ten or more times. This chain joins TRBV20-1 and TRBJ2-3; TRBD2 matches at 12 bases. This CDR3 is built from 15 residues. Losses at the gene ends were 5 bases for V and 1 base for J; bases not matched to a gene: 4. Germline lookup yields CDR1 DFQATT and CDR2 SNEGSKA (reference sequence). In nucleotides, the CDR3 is TGCAGTGCTGAGACTAGCGGGGGCCGCACAGATACGCAGTATTTT. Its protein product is CSAETSGGRTDTQYF.

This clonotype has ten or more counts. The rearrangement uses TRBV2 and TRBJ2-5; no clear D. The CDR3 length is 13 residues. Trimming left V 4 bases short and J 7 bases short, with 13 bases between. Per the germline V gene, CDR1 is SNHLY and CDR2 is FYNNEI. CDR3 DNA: TGTGCCAGCAGTGTAGGCCTGCGGTCGACCCAGTACTTC. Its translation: CASSVGLRSTQYF.

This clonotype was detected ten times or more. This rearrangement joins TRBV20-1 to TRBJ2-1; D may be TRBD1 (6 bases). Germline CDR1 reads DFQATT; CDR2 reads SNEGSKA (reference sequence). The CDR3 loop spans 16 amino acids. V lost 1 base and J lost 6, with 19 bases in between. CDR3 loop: CSARVITGTLFNEQFF. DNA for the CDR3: TGCAGTGCTAGAGTGATAACCGGGACACTCTTCAATGAGCAGTTCTTC.

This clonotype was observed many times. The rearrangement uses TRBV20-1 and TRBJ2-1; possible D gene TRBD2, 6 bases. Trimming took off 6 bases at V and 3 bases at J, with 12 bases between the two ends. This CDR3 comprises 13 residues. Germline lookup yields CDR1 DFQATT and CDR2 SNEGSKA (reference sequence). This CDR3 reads CSARLDYYNEQFF. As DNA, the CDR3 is TGCAGTGCCCGACTAGACTACTACAATGAGCAGTTCTTC.

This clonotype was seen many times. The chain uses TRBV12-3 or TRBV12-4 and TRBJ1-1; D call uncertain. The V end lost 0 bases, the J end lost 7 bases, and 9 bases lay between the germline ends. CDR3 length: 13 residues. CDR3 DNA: TGTGCCAGCAGTTTAGCAGGGCCCCTTGAAGCTTTCTTT. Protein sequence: CASSLAGPLEAFF.

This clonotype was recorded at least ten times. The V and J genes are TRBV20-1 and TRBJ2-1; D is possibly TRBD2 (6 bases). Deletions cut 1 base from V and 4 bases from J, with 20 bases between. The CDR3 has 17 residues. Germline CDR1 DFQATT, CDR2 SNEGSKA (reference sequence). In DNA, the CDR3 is TGCAGTGCTAGAGGTCGACCGGGACTGAAGGAGTACAATGAGCAGTTCTTC. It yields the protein CSARGRPGLKEYNEQFF.

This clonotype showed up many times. The CDR3 reads CASSEKGQGINQPQHF. Here the CDR3 DNA reads TGTGCCAGCAGTGAGAAGGGACAGGGGATTAATCAGCCCCAGCATTTT. This rearrangement joins TRBV6-1 to TRBJ1-5, with 10 positions matching TRBD1. The junction had 6 bases not matched to a gene; V was cut back by 3 bases and J by 4 bases. The CDR3 totals 16 residues. Germline-derived CDR1 and CDR2 are MNHNS and SASEGT.

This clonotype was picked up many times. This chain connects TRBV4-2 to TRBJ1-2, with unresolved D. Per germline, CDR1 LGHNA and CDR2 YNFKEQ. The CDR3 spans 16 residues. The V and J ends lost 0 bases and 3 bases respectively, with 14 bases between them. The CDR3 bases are TGTGCCAGCAGCCAAGATCTGAGAGGGATGGACTATGGCTACACCTTC. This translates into CASSQDLRGMDYGYTF.

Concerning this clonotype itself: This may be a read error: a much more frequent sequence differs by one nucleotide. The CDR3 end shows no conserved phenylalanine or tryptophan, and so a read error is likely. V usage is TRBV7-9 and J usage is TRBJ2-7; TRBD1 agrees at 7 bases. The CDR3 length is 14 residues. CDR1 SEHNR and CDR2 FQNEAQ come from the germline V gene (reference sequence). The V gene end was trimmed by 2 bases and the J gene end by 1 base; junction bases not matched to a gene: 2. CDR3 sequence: CASSLWDSSYEQYS. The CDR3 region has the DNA TGTGCCAGCAGCTTATGGGACAGTTCCTACGAGCAGTACTCC.

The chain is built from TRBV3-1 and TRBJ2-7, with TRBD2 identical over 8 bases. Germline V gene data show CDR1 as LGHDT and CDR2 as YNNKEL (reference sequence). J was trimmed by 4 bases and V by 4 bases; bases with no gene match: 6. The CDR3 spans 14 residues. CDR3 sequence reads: CASSPGLGRYEQYF. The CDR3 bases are TGTGCCAGCAGCCCGGGACTAGGACGATACGAGCAGTACTTC.

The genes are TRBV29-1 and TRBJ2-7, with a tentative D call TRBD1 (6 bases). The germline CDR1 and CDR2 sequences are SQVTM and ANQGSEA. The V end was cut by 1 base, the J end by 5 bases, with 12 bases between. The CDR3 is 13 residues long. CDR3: CSVEGDRPNEQYF. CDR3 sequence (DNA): TGCAGCGTTGAAGGTGACAGGCCGAACGAGCAGTACTTC.

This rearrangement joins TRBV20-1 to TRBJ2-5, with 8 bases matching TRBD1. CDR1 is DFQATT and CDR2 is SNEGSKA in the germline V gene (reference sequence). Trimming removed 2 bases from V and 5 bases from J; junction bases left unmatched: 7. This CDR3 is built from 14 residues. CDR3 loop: CSARPTGGRETQYF. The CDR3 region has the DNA TGCAGTGCTAGACCAACAGGGGGTCGGGAGACCCAGTACTTC.

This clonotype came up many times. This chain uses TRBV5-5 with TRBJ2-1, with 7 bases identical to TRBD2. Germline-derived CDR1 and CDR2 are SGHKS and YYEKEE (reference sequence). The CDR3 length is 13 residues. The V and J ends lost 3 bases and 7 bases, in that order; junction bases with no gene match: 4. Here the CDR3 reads CASSWGLPNEQFF. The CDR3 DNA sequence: TGTGCCAGCAGCTGGGGACTACCTAATGAGCAGTTCTTC.

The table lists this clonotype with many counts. The CDR3 DNA sequence: TGTGCCAGCAGTTTTCTCCAGATCCAAGAGACCCAGTACTTC. Translating gives CASSFLQIQETQYF. The chain combines TRBV12-3 or TRBV12-4 with TRBJ2-5; D not certain. The CDR3 covers 14 residues. Between the trimmed V and J ends, which lost 3 bases and 1 base, there was a span of 9 bases.

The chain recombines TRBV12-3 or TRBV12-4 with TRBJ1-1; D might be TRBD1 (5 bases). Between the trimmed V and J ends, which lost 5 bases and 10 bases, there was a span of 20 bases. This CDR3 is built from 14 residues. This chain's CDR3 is CASSPRGLPPRAFF. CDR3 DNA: TGTGCCAGCAGTCCACGGGGGTTACCCCCGCGAGCTTTCTTT.